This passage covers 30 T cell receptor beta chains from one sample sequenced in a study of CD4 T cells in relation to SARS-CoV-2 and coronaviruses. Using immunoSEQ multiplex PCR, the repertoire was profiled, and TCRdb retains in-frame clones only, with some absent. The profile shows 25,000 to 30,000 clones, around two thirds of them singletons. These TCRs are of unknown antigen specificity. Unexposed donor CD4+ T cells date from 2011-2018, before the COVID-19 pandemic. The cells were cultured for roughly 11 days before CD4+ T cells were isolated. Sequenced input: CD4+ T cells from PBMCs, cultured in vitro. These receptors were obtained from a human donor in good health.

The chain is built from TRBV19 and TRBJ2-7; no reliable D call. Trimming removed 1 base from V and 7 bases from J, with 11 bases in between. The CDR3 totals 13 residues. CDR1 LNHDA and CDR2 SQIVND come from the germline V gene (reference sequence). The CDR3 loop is CASSIGASTEQYF. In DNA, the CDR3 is TGTGCCAGTAGTATAGGGGCTAGTACAGAGCAGTACTTC. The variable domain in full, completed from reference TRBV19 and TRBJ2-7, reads DGGITQSPKYLFRKEGQNVTLSCEQNLNHDAMYWYRQDPGQGLRLIYYSQIVNDFQKGDIAEGYSVSREKKESFPLTVTSAQKNPTAFYLCASSIGASTEQYFGPGTRLTVT.

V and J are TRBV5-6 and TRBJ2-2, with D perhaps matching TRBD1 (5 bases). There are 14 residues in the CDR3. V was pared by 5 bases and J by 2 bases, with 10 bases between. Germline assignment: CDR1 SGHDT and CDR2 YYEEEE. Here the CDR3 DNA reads TGTGCCAGCAGTACAGGACATAACACCGGGGAGCTGTTTTTT. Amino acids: CASSTGHNTGELFF.

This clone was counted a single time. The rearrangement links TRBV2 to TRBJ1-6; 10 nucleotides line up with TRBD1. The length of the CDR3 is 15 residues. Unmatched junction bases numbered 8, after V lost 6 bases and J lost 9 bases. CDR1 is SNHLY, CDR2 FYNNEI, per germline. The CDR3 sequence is CASRSTGGEGSPLHF. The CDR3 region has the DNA TGTGCCAGCAGATCGACAGGGGGCGAGGGTTCACCCCTCCACTTT.

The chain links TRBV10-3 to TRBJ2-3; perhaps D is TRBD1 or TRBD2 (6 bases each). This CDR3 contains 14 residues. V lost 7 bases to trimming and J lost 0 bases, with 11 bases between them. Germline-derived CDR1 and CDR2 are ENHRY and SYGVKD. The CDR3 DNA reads TGTGCCATCAATGGGGGGCTGAGCACAGATACGCAGTATTTT. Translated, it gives CAINGGLSTDTQYF.

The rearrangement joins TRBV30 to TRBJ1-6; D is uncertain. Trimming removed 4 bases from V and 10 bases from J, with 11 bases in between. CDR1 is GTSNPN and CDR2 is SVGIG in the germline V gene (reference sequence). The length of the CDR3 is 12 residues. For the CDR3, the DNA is TGTGCCTGGAATGGTCTAGAGTCACCCCTCCACTTT. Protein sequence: CAWNGLESPLHF.

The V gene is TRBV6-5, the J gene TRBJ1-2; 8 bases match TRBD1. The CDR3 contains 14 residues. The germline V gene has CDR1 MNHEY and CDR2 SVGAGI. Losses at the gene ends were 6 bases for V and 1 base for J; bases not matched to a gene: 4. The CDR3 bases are TGTGCCAGCAGAATCACAGGGGGTAACTATGGCTACACCTTC. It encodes CASRITGGNYGYTF.

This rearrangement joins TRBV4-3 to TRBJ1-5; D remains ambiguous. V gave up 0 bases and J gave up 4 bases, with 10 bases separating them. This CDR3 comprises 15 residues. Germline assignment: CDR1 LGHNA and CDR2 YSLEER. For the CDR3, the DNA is TGCGCCAGCAGCCAAGATGGAAAAAGGAATCAGCCCCAGCATTTT. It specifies CASSQDGKRNQPQHF.

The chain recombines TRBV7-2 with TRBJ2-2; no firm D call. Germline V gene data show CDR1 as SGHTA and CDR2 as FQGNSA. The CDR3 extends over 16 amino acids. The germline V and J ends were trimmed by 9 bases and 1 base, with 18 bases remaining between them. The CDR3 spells CASIFNSAMNTGELFF. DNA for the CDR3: TGTGCCAGTATCTTTAACAGTGCCATGAACACCGGGGAGCTGTTTTTT.

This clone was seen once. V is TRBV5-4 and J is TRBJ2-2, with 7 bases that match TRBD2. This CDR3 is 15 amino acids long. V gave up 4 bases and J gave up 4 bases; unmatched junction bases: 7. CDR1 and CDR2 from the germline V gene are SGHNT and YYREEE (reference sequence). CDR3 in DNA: TGTGCCAGCAGCACCGCGGGGGAGTTCACCGGGGAGCTGTTTTTT. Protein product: CASSTAGEFTGELFF.

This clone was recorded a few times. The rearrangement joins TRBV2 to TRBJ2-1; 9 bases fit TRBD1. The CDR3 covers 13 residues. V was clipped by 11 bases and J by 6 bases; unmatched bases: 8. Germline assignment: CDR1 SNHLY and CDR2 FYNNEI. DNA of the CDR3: TGTGCCGGACGGACAGGGGTAAGCAATGAGCAGTTCTTC. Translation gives CAGRTGVSNEQFF.

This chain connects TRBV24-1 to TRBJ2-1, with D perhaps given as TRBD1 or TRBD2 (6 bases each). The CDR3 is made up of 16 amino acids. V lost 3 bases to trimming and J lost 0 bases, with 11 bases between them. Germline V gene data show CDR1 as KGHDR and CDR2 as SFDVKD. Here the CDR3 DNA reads TGTGCCACCAGTGATCAAGGGGGGAGCTCCTACAATGAGCAGTTCTTC. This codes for CATSDQGGSSYNEQFF.

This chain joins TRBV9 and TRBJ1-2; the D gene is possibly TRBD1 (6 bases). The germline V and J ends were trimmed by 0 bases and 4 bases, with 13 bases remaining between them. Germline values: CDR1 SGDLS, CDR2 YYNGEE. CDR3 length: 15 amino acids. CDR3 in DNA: TGTGCCAGCAGCGTAGAAGGTACAGGGCCCTATGGCTACACCTTC. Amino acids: CASSVEGTGPYGYTF.

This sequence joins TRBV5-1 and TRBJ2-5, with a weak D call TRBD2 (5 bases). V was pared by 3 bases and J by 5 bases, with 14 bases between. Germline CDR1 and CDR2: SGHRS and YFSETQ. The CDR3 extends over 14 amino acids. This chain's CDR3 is CASSYGLGEETQYF. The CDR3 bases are TGCGCCAGCAGCTACGGACTTGGTGAGGAGACCCAGTACTTC.

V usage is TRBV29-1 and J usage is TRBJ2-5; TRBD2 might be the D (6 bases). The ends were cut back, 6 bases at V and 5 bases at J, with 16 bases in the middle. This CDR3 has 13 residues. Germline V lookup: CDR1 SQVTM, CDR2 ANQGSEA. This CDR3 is CSVRLGGGETQYF. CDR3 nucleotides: TGCAGCGTCCGACTAGGAGGCGGGGAGACCCAGTACTTC.

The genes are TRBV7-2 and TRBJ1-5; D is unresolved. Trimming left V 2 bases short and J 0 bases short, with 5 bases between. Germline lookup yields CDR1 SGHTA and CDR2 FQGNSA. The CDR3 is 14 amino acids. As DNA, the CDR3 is TGTGCCAGCAGCTTAAGGGTTAGCAATCAGCCCCAGCATTTT. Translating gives CASSLRVSNQPQHF. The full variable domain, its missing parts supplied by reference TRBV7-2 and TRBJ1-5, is GAGVSQSPSNKVTEKGKDVELRCDPISGHTALYWYRQSLGQGLEFLIYFQGNSAPDKSGLPSDRFSAERTGGSVSTLTIQRTQQEDSAVYLCASSLRVSNQPQHFGDGTRLSIL.

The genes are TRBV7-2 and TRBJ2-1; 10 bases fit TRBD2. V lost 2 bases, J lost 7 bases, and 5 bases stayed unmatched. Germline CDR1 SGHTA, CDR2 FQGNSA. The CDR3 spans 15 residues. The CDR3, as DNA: TGTGCCAGCAGCTTAAAACTAGCGGGGAATAATGAGCAGTTCTTC. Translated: CASSLKLAGNNEQFF. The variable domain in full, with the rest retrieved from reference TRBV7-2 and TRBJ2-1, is GAGVSQSPSNKVTEKGKDVELRCDPISGHTALYWYRQSLGQGLEFLIYFQGNSAPDKSGLPSDRFSAERTGGSVSTLTIQRTQQEDSAVYLCASSLKLAGNNEQFFGPGTRLTVL.

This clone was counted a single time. The CDR3 region has the DNA TGTGCCAGCTCACCTTTTCCCAGCTCCTACGAGCAGTACTTC. Amino acid sequence: CASSPFPSSYEQYF. This chain links TRBV18 with TRBJ2-7, with unresolved D. The CDR3 contains 14 residues. Germline CDR1 and CDR2: KGHSH and LQKENI. The V and J ends lost 3 bases and 0 bases respectively, with 9 bases between them.

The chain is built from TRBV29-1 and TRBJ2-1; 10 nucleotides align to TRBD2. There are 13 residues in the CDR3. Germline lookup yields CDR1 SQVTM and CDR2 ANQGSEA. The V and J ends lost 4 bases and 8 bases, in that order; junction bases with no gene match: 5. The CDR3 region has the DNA TGCAGCGTTGCTAGCGGGAGTTGGGATGAGCAGTTCTTC. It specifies CSVASGSWDEQFF.

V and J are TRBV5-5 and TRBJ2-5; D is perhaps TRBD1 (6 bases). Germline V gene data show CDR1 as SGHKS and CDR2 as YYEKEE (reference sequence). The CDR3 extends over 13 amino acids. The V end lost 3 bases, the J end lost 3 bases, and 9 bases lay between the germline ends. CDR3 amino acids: CASSSPGEETQYF. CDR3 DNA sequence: TGTGCCAGCAGCTCCCCAGGGGAAGAGACCCAGTACTTC. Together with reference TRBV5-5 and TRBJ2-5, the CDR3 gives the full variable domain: DAGVTQSPTHLIKTRGQQVTLRCSPISGHKSVSWYQQVLGQGPQFIFQYYEKEERGRGNFPDRFSARQFPNYSSELNVNALLLGDSALYLCASSSPGEETQYFGPGTRLLVL.

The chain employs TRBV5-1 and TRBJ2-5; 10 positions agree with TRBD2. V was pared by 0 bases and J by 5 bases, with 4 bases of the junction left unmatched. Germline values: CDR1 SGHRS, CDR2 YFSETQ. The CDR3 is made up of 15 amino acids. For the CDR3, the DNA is TGCGCCAGCAGCTTGGAACTAGCGGGATATGAGACCCAGTACTTC. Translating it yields CASSLELAGYETQYF.

The CDR3 sequence is CASSSPGLGTQYF. Written as DNA, the CDR3 is TGTGCCAGCAGCTCGCCGGGGCTAGGGACCCAGTACTTC. This chain joins TRBV7-3 and TRBJ2-5; tentatively, D is TRBD1 or TRBD2 (5 bases each). The CDR3 totals 13 residues. V lost 4 bases and J 7 bases, leaving 13 bases between the germline ends. CDR1 is SGHTA, CDR2 FQGTGA, per germline.

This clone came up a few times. This CDR3 is CASKSSPGELFF. CDR3 nucleotide sequence: TGTGCCAGCAAATCGTCTCCCGGGGAGCTGTTTTTT. The gene calls are TRBV6-5 and TRBJ2-2; D remains ambiguous. CDR3 length: 12 residues. V was clipped by 7 bases and J by 6 bases, with 9 bases between them. From germline, CDR1 is MNHEY and CDR2 SVGAGI.

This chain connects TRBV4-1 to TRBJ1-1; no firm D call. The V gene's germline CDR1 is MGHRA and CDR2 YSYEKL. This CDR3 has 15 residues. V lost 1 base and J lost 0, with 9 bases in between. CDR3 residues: CASSQGWQMNTEAFF. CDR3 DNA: TGCGCCAGCAGCCAAGGTTGGCAGATGAACACTGAAGCTTTCTTT.

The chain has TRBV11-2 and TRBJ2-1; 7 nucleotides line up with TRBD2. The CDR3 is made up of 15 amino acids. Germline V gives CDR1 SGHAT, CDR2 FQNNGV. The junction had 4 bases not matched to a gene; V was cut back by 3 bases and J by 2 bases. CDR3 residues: CASSFAAGTYNEQFF. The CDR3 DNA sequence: TGTGCCAGCAGCTTCGCAGCGGGGACCTACAATGAGCAGTTCTTC. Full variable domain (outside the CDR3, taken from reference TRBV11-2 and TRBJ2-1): EAGVAQSPRYKIIEKRQSVAFWCNPISGHATLYWYQQILGQGPKLLIQFQNNGVVDDSQLPKDRFSAERLKGVDSTLKIQPAKLEDSAVYLCASSFAAGTYNEQFFGPGTRLTVL.

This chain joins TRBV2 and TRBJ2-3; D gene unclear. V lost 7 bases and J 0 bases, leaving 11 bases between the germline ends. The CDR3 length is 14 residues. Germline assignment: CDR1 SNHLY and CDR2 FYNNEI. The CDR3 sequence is CASNKGQSTDTQYF. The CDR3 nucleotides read TGTGCCAGCAACAAAGGGCAGAGCACAGATACGCAGTATTTT.

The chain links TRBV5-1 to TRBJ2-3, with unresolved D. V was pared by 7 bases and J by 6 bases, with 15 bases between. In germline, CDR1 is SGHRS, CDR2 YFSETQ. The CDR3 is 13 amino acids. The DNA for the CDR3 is TGCGCCAGCCAAGTGGGGTTTCTGGATACGCAGTATTTT. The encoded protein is CASQVGFLDTQYF.

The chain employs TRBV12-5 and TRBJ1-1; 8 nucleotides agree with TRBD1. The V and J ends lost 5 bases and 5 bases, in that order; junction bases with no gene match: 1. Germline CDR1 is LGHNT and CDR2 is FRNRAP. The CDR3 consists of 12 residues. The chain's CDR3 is CASGQGATEAFF. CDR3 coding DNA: TGTGCTAGTGGTCAGGGGGCGACTGAAGCTTTCTTT.

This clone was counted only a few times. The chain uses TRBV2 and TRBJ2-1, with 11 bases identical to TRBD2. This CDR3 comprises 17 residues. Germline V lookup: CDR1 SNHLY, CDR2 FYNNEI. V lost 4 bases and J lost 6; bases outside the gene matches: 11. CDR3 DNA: TGTGCCAGCAGTGGACCCTTAGCGGGAGGGCCTTCCAATGAGCAGTTCTTC. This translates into CASSGPLAGGPSNEQFF.

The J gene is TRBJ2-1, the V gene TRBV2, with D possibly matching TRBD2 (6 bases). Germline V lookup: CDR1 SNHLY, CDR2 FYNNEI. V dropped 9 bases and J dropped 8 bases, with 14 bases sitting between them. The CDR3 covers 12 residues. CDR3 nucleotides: TGTGCCAGTAACCTGGGGGGTGATGAGCAGTTCTTC. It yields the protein CASNLGGDEQFF.

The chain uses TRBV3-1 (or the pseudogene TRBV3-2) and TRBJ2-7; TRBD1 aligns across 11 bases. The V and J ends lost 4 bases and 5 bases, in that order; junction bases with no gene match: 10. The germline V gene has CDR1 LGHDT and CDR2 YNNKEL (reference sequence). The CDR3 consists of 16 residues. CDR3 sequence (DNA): TGTGCCAGCAGCCCGCGCGCGGGACAGGGGGTGGACGAGCAGTACTTC. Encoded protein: CASSPRAGQGVDEQYF.